This passage covers 19 T cell receptor beta chains from one sample sequenced in a study of coeliac disease. Using immunoSEQ multiplex PCR, the repertoire was profiled, and TCRdb retains in-frame clones only, with some absent. The sample has approximately 2,500 clones; roughly 77% are singletons. Input material: lymphocytes from the gut lamina propria. These receptors all come from a human donor without celiac disease.

This rearrangement joins TRBV19 to TRBJ2-1; a weak D match, TRBD1 (5 bases). CDR3 length: 16 residues. Germline lookup yields CDR1 LNHDA and CDR2 SQIVND (reference sequence). V shed 1 base and J shed 6 bases, with 16 bases lying between them. CDR3 sequence (DNA): TGTGCCAGTAGTATAGTAGCACACATAAGGGGCAATGAGCAGTTCTTC. It yields the protein CASSIVAHIRGNEQFF.

V and J are TRBV5-1 and TRBJ1-2; TRBD1 matches 9 bases. The V and J ends lost 2 bases and 2 bases, in that order; junction bases with no gene match: 4. The germline V gene encodes CDR1 SGHRS and CDR2 YFSETQ. The CDR3 is made up of 15 amino acids. The CDR3 region has the DNA TGCGCCAGCAGCTTTATTACAGGGGGCAACTATGGCTACACCTTC. This translates into CASSFITGGNYGYTF.

This clone was seen once. The gene calls are TRBV5-1 and TRBJ2-1; 9 positions agree with TRBD2. This CDR3 is 14 amino acids long. The germline V gene encodes CDR1 SGHRS and CDR2 YFSETQ. Germline trimming cut 6 bases from V and 2 bases from J; bases unmatched to any gene: 3. Written as DNA, the CDR3 is TGCGCCAGCATGGCTAGCGGGGCCTACAATGAGCAGTTCTTC. Amino acids: CASMASGAYNEQFF.

The chain carries TRBV10-3 and TRBJ2-2, with D possibly matching TRBD2 (6 bases). The V gene lost 5 bases and the J gene lost 7 bases, with 20 bases spanning the gap. This CDR3 spans 16 amino acids. Germline CDR1 is ENHRY and CDR2 is SYGVKD. CDR3 sequence: CAISRGIVLGLGELFF. The CDR3 DNA sequence: TGTGCCATCAGTCGGGGGATTGTGTTGGGGCTCGGGGAGCTGTTTTTT.

The chain joins TRBV10-3 to TRBJ1-2, with D hard to call. Trimming took 0 bases from V and 7 from J, leaving 6 bases between them. The germline V gene has CDR1 ENHRY and CDR2 SYGVKD. The CDR3 length is 12 residues. Here the CDR3 reads CAISESAAGYTF. CDR3 nucleotide sequence: TGTGCCATCAGTGAGTCGGCGGCTGGCTACACCTTC.

The chain recombines TRBV7-6 with TRBJ2-7; D possibly corresponds to TRBD2 (5 bases). Germline V lookup: CDR1 SGHVS, CDR2 FNYEAQ. This CDR3 has 15 residues. The V end lost 5 bases, the J end lost 2 bases, and 16 bases lay between the germline ends. DNA of the CDR3: TGTGCCAGCAGCCCCGGGCGGGTCGGGGCCTACGAGCAGTACTTC. Translating gives CASSPGRVGAYEQYF.

The chain couples TRBV19 to TRBJ1-2, with D possibly TRBD1 on 6 matching bases. CDR1 is LNHDA, CDR2 SQIVND, per germline (reference sequence). This CDR3 comprises 15 residues. Trimming cost V 2 bases and J 1 base, with 11 bases left between them. As DNA, the CDR3 is TGTGCCAGTAGTATAAGGACAGATCATAACTATGGCTACACCTTC. Protein sequence: CASSIRTDHNYGYTF.

The chain combines TRBV7-2 with TRBJ2-7; tentatively, D is TRBD2 (6 bases). V gave up 8 bases and J gave up 6 bases, with 14 bases separating them. CDR3 length: 12 residues. The germline V gene has CDR1 SGHTA and CDR2 FQGNSA. Written as DNA, the CDR3 is TGTGCCAGCCAGACGGGGGACGGCGAGCAGTACTTC. Protein: CASQTGDGEQYF.

The chain uses TRBV5-6 and TRBJ2-1, with D possibly TRBD1 on 5 matching bases. Germline V CDR1 and CDR2: SGHDT, YYEEEE. The CDR3 covers 15 residues. V was cut by 0 bases and J by 4 bases, with 11 bases left in between. Written as DNA, the CDR3 is TGTGCCAGCAGCTTGGGACAGACGGATTACAATGAGCAGTTCTTC. It is translated as CASSLGQTDYNEQFF.

V gene TRBV9 combines with J gene TRBJ2-5, with 8 nucleotides matching TRBD2. Per germline, CDR1 SGDLS and CDR2 YYNGEE. There are 15 residues in the CDR3. V trimming: 3 bases; J trimming: 4 bases; junction bases outside the gene matches: 8. CDR3 DNA: TGTGCCAGCAGCGGAACTAGCGGTATCGGAGAGACCCAGTACTTC. This sequence encodes CASSGTSGIGETQYF.

This chain uses TRBV27 with TRBJ2-1; 13 nucleotides match TRBD2. Germline values: CDR1 MNHEY, CDR2 SMNVEV (reference sequence). The V segment lost 6 bases and the J segment 7 bases; nucleotides outside the gene matches: 9. This CDR3 has 16 amino acids. CDR3 residues: CASRLALGLAGNEQFF. Here the CDR3 DNA reads TGTGCCAGCAGACTTGCCCTGGGACTAGCGGGAAATGAGCAGTTCTTC.

The chain recombines TRBV6-1 with TRBJ2-1; a weak D match, TRBD2 (6 bases). The V gene's germline CDR1 is MNHNS and CDR2 SASEGT. V lost 3 bases and J lost 7, with 13 bases in between. CDR3 length: 14 amino acids. The DNA for the CDR3 is TGTGCCAGCAGTGAGGGGGGAATGTGGAATGAGCAGTTCTTC. Protein: CASSEGGMWNEQFF.

The V and J genes are TRBV5-1 and TRBJ2-5; the D is unclear. Germline CDR1 and CDR2: SGHRS and YFSETQ. The length of the CDR3 is 12 residues. The ends were cut back, 2 bases at V and 4 bases at J, with 6 bases in the middle. The CDR3 protein is CASSFNSETQYF. For the CDR3, the DNA is TGCGCCAGCAGCTTTAATTCAGAGACCCAGTACTTC.

The chain combines TRBV7-2 with TRBJ2-1; D unresolved. Germline V CDR1 and CDR2: SGHTA, FQGNSA. Trimming removed 3 bases at V and 9 bases at J, with 6 bases between. The CDR3 contains 11 residues. As DNA, the CDR3 is TGTGCCAGCAGCTTTTTCCGTGAGCAGTTCTTC. It is translated as CASSFFREQFF.

The sample holds one count of this clone. The chain is built from TRBV21-1 and TRBJ2-3; TRBD1 was called by the table and not checked on the DNA. TRBV21-1 is a pseudogene locus. The CDR3 sequence is 17 residues long. The DNA for the CDR3 is TGTGCCAGCAGAGCACCGTTGGCTACAGTCATGCAAGATACGCAGTATTTT. Encoded protein: CASRAPLATVMQDTQYF.

This rearrangement joins TRBV2 to TRBJ2-7; 10 bases fit TRBD1. V lost 6 bases and J lost 3; bases outside the gene matches: 5. Germline V lookup: CDR1 SNHLY, CDR2 FYNNEI. CDR3 length equals 14 residues. The CDR3 bases are TGTGCCAGCAGAGGGGACAGGGGAATCTACGAGCAGTACTTC. Its translation is CASRGDRGIYEQYF. The full variable domain, completed using reference TRBV2 and TRBJ2-7, is EPEVTQTPSHQVTQMGQEVILRCVPISNHLYFYWYRQILGQKVEFLVSFYNNEISEKSEIFDDQFSVERPDGSNFTLKIRSTKLEDSAMYFCASRGDRGIYEQYFGPGTRLTVT.

Of note for this clone: This specimen includes other DNA sequences encoding the same CDR3. The chain has TRBV18 and TRBJ2-7; 7 bases match TRBD1. Trimming took 3 bases from V and 0 from J; bases not matched to a gene: 5. This CDR3 spans 15 amino acids. Germline CDR1 is KGHSH and CDR2 is LQKENI. CDR3 sequence reads: CASSPDRFSSYEQYF. DNA for the CDR3: TGTGCCAGCTCACCGGACAGGTTTAGCTCCTACGAGCAGTACTTC.

The genes are TRBV2 and TRBJ1-5; weak D call: TRBD1 (5 bases). The CDR3 covers 14 residues. In germline, CDR1 is SNHLY, CDR2 FYNNEI. V lost 8 bases and J 2 bases, leaving 13 bases between the germline ends. The CDR3 coding sequence is TGTGCCAGCGGCAGGGTCAAAGGCAATCAGCCCCAGCATTTT. It codes for CASGRVKGNQPQHF.

The rearrangement links TRBV6-6 to TRBJ2-3; 8 nucleotides agree with TRBD2. The CDR3 spans 15 residues. Losses at the gene ends were 5 bases for V and 4 bases for J; bases not matched to a gene: 8. Per the germline V gene, CDR1 is MNHNY and CDR2 is SVGAGI (reference sequence). This CDR3 is CASSPWGAGADTQYF. CDR3 sequence (DNA): TGTGCCAGCAGTCCCTGGGGAGCGGGAGCAGATACGCAGTATTTT.